This record looks at one TCR beta chain sequence and its context. Its antigen is as yet unknown. This entry comes from a study of cytomegalovirus exposure and HLA in healthy donors. The study's findings and limits: Clonal expansion was found to be greater in HLA-associated TCR beta chains than in equally common others in a later analysis. The authors confirmed in vitro that a few CMV-associated chains were specific for CMV antigens. Cytomegalovirus status, reportedly, was diagnosed with high specificity and sensitivity by the classifier.

PCR primers comprised 60 Vbeta and 13 Jbeta primers. Produced via immunoSEQ multiplex PCR; TCRdb's table is partial and in-frame only. The table has approximately 200,000 clones, roughly 80% seen once. This CDR3 has 15 residues. The germline V gene encodes CDR1 SEHNR and CDR2 FQNEAQ (reference sequence). Trimming pared 3 bases from V and 0 bases from J, leaving 8 bases between. The rearrangement links TRBV7-9 to TRBJ2-2; D is perhaps TRBD1 (5 bases). This TCR derives from a girl aged 2-15 years in good health and CMV-seronegative. Specimen: PBMCs. DNA for the CDR3: TGTGCCAGCAGCTTTGGGGCCCCGAACACCGGGGAGCTGTTTTTT. Protein: CASSFGAPNTGELFF.